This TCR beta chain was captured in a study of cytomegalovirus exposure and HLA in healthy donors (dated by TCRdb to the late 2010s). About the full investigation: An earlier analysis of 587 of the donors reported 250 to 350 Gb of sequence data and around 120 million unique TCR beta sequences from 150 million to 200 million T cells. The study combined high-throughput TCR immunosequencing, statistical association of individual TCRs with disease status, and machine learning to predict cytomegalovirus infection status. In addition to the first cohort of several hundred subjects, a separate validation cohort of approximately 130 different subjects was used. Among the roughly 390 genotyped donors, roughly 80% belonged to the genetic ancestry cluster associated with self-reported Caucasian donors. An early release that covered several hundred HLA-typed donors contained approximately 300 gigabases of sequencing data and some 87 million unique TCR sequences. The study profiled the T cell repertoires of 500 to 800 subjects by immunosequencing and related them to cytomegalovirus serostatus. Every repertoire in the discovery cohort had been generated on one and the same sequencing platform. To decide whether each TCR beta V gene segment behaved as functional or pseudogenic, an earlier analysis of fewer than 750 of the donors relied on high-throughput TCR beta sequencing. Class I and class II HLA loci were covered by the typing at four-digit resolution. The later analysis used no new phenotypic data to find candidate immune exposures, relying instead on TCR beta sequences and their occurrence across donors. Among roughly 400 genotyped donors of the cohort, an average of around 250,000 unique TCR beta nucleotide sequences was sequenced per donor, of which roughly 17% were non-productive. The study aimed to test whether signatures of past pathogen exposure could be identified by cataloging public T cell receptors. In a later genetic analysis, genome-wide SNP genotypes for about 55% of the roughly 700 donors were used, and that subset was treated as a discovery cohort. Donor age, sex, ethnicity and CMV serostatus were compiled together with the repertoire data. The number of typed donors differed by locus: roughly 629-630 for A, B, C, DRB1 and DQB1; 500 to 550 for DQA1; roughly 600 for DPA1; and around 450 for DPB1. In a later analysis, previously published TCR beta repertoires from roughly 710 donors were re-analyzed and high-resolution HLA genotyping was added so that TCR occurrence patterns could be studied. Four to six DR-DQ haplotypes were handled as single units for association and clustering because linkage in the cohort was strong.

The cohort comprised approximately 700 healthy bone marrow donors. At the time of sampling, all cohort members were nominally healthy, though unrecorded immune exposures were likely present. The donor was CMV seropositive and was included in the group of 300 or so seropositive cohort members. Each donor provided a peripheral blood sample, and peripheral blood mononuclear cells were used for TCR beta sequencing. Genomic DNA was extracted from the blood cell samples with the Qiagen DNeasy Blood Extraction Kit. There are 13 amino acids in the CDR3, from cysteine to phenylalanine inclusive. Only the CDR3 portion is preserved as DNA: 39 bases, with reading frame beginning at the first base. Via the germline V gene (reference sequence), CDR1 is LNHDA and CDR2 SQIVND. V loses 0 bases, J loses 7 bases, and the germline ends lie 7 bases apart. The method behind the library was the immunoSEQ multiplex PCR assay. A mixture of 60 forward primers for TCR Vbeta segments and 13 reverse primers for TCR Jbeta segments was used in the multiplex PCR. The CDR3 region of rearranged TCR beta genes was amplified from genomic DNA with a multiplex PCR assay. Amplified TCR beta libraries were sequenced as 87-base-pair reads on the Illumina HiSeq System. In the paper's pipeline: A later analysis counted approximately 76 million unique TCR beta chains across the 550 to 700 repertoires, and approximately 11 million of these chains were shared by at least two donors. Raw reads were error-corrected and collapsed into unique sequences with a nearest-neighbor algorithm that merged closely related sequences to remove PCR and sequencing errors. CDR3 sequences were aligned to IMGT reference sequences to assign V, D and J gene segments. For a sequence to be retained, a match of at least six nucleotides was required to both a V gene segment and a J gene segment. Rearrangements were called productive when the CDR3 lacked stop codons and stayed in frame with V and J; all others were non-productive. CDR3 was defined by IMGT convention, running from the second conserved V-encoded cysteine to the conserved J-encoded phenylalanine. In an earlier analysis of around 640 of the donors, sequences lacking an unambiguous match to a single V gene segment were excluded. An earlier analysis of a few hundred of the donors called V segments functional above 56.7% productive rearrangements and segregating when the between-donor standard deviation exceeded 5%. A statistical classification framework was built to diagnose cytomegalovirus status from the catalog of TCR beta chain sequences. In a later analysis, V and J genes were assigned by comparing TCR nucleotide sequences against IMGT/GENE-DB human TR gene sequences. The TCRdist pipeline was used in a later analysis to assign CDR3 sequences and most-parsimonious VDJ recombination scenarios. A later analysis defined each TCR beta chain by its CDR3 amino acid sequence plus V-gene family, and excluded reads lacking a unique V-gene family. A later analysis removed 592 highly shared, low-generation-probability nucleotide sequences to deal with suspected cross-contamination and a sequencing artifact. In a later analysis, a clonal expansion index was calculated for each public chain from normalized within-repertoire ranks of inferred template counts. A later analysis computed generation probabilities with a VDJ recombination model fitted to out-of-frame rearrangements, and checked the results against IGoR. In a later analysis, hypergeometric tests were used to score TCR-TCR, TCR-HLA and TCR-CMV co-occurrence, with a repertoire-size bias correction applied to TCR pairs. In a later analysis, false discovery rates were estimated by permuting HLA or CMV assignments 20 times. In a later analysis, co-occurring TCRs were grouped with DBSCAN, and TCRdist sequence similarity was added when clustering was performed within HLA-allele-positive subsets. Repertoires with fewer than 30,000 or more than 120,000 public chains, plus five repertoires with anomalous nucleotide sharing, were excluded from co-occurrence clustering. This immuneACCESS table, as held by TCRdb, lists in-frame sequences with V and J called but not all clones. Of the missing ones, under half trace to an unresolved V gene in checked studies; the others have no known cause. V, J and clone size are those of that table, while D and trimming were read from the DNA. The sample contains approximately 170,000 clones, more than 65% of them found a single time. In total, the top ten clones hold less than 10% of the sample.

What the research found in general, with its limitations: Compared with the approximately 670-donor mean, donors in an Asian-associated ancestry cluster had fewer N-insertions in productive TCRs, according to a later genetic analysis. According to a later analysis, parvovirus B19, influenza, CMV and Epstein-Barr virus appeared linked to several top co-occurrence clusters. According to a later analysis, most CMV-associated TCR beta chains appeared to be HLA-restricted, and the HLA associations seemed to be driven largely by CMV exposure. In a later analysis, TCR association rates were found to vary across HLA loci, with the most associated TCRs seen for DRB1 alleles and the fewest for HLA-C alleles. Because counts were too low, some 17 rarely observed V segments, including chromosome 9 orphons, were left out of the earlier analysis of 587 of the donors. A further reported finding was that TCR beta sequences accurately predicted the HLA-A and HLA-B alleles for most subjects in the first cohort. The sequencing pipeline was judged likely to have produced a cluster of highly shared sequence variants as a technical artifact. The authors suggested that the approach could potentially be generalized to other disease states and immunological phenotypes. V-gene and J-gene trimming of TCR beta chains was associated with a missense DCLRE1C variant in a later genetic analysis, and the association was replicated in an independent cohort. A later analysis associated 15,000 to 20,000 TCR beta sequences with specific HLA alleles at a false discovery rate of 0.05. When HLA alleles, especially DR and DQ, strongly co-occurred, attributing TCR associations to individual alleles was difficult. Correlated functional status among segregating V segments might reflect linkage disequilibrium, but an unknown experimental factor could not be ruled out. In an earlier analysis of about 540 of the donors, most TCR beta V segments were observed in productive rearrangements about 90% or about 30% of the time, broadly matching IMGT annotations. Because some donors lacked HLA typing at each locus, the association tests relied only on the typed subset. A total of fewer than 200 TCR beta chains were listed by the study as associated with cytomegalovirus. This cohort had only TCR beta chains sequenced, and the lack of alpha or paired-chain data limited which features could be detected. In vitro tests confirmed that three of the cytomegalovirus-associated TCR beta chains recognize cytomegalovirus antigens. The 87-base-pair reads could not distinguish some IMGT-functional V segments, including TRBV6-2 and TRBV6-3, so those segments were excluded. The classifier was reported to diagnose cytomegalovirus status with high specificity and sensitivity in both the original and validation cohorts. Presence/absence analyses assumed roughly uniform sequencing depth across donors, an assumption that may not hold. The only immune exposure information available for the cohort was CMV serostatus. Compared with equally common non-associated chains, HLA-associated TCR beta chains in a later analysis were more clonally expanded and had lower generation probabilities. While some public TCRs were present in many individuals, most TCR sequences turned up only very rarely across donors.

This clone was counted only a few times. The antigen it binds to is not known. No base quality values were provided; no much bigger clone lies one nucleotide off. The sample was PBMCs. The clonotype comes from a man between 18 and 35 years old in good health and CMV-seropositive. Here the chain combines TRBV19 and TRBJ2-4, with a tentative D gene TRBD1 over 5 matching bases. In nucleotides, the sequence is TGTGCCAGTAGTATAGATCAGGGTAACATTCAGTACTTC. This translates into CASSIDQGNIQYF.